This TCR beta chain stems from a study of blood T cell repertoires in COVID-19. Across the study: PBMCs, B-cell-depleted T cells, or T cells were the source of the cDNA or gDNA that made up the material.

The CDR3 covers 15 residues. From germline, CDR1 is MDHEN and CDR2 SYDVKM. The V gene lost 7 bases and the J gene lost 7 bases, with 20 bases spanning the gap. The assay was immunoSEQ multiplex PCR, and TCRdb's table has in-frame clones only and misses some. Among 300,000 or so clones listed, 65% to 90% were seen once. J is TRBJ1-5 and V is TRBV28, with D tentatively TRBD1 (5 bases). This sequence originates from a middle-aged woman with acute COVID-19. Sequenced input: PBMCs or T cells enriched from blood (not recorded which). CDR3 in amino acids: CASTITGSHGQPQHF. The CDR3 region has the DNA TGTGCCAGCACCATCACAGGAAGTCACGGACAGCCCCAGCATTTT.